This T cell receptor (beta chain) derives from a study of T cells in Graves' hyperthyroidism and ophthalmopathy. Study-wide results and limits: Appearing also in blood were most of the thyroid clonotypes expanded above 0.001.

RNA transcripts gave rise to amplified TCR beta CDR3 regions. When the TCR CDR3 underwent first-round RT-PCR, the HTBI primer set was used. TCRdb independently ran MiXCR on the multiplex PCR reads; one entry per CDR3 protein. The sample includes about 400,000 distinct CDR3 sequences, 15% to 18% of them seen just once. This clonotype was detected many times. What it binds is not known. This CDR3 spans 13 amino acids. V was clipped by 8 bases and J by 8 bases; unmatched bases: 5. CDR1 and CDR2 (germline): SGHTA, FQGNSA. Patients aged 18 to 65 had newly diagnosed hyperthyroidism lasting under 2 months. Researchers barred patients who had uncontrolled infection, other autoimmune disease, pregnancy or lactation.

The sequenced sample consisted of blood. This TCR came from a woman between 18 and 29 years old with Graves' hyperthyroidism. The V call is TRBV7-2, the J call TRBJ2-1; 11 bases line up with TRBD2. The CDR3 here is CASGLAGGYEQFF. CDR3 DNA: TGTGCCAGCGGGCTAGCGGGAGGTTATGAGCAGTTCTTC.